Each of the 18 T cell receptor beta chains below was sequenced from the same sample in a study of blood T cell repertoires in COVID-19 (dated by TCRdb to the early 2020s). The protocol used for the library was the immunoSEQ multiplex PCR assay. This immuneACCESS table, as held by TCRdb, lists in-frame sequences with V and J called but not all clones. Of the missing ones, under half trace to an unresolved V gene in checked studies; the others have no known cause. Within this sample are about 97,000 clones, with 85% to 90% of them counted one time only. Over 15% of the sample belongs to the ten largest clones. The specimen sequenced was peripheral blood. The receptors stem from a human donor in a cohort sampled during active COVID-19.

The gene calls are TRBV29-1 and TRBJ1-5; D is undetermined. There are 12 residues in the CDR3. The germline CDR1 and CDR2 sequences are SQVTM and ANQGSEA. V dropped 2 bases and J dropped 10 bases, with 12 bases sitting between them. DNA of the CDR3: TGCAGCGTTGAAACCCGCGGGGAACCCCAGCATTTT. The encoded protein is CSVETRGEPQHF. Variable domain in full (rest from reference TRBV29-1 and TRBJ1-5): SAVISQKPSRDICQRGTSLTIQCQVDSQVTMMFWYRQQPGQSLTLIATANQGSEATYESGFVIDKFPISRPNLTFSTLTVSNMSPEDSSIYLCSVETRGEPQHFGDGTRLSIL.

The rearrangement links TRBV10-3 to TRBJ1-5; tentatively, D is TRBD1 (5 bases). Looked up from germline, CDR1 is ENHRY and CDR2 is SYGVKD. With 0 bases removed from V and 3 bases from J, the gap between germline ends came to 9 bases. The CDR3 covers 15 residues. The CDR3 spells CAISESGGNNQPQHF. The CDR3 DNA is TGTGCCATCAGTGAGTCGGGGGGGAACAATCAGCCCCAGCATTTT.

The table lists this clone with a count of one. The chain combines TRBV2 with TRBJ1-2; the match to TRBD1 covers 9 bases. Germline V CDR1 and CDR2: SNHLY, FYNNEI. The CDR3 covers 15 residues. J was trimmed by 0 bases and V by 4 bases; bases with no gene match: 3. The chain's CDR3 is CASSAGQGSNYGYTF. CDR3 bases: TGTGCCAGCAGTGCGGGACAGGGATCTAACTATGGCTACACCTTC.

The J gene is TRBJ2-5, the V gene TRBV7-8; 8 bases agree with TRBD2. Germline V gives CDR1 SGHVS, CDR2 FQNEAQ. This CDR3 comprises 13 residues. J lost 5 bases, V lost 4 bases, and 3 bases had no gene match. The CDR3 nucleotides read TGTGCCAGCAGCTATGGACTAGCTGAGACCCAGTACTTC. As protein: CASSYGLAETQYF.

The gene calls are TRBV18 and TRBJ2-4, with 12 nucleotides matching TRBD2. This CDR3 has 14 residues. The V and J ends lost 2 bases and 7 bases, in that order; junction bases with no gene match: 0. The germline V gene encodes CDR1 KGHSH and CDR2 LQKENI. CDR3: CASSPGTSGNIQYF. The CDR3 coding sequence is TGTGCCAGCTCACCAGGGACTAGCGGGAACATTCAGTACTTC.

The chain employs TRBV2 and TRBJ2-7; 8 bases agree with TRBD2. Germline values: CDR1 SNHLY, CDR2 FYNNEI. The CDR3 loop spans 15 amino acids. V lost 6 bases, J lost 0 bases, and 7 bases stayed unmatched. In DNA form, the CDR3 reads TGTGCCAGCAGGGAACTAGCGGCCGCCTCCTACGAGCAGTACTTC. It specifies CASRELAAASYEQYF.

The gene calls are TRBV5-1 and TRBJ2-3; weak D call: TRBD2 (5 bases). The V gene's germline CDR1 is SGHRS and CDR2 YFSETQ. V dropped 0 bases and J dropped 4 bases, with 15 bases sitting between them. This CDR3 comprises 16 residues. CDR3 DNA sequence: TGCGCCAGCAGCTTGGAGGGTAGCGCTGGTGCAGATACGCAGTATTTT. It codes for CASSLEGSAGADTQYF.

This clone has only a few counts. The rearrangement uses TRBV19 and TRBJ2-1, with TRBD2 identical over 10 bases. This CDR3 has 13 amino acids. Germline V CDR1 and CDR2: LNHDA, SQIVND (reference sequence). V was clipped by 4 bases and J by 7 bases; unmatched bases: 1. This CDR3 is CASSTLAGNEQFF. The CDR3 DNA reads as TGTGCCAGTAGTACACTAGCGGGAAATGAGCAGTTCTTC.

The J gene is TRBJ1-5, the V gene TRBV19, with 8 bases aligning to TRBD1. This CDR3 spans 14 amino acids. V dropped 8 bases and J dropped 2; count of bases not matched to a gene: 5. Per the germline V gene, CDR1 is LNHDA and CDR2 is SQIVND (reference sequence). The CDR3 reads CASWDRIGNQPQHF. CDR3 DNA: TGTGCCAGTTGGGACAGGATTGGCAATCAGCCCCAGCATTTT.

The V and J genes are TRBV3-1 (or the pseudogene TRBV3-2) and TRBJ2-7; the D gene is possibly TRBD1 (6 bases). Germline V gene sequence: CDR1 LGHDT, CDR2 YNNKEL (reference sequence). The CDR3 loop spans 18 amino acids. Trimming shortened V by 0 bases and J by 3 bases, and 21 bases separated the two germline ends. As DNA, the CDR3 is TGTGCCAGCAGCCAAGATTTTCAAGACTGGGACACCTACTACGAGCAGTACTTC. Protein product: CASSQDFQDWDTYYEQYF.

CDR3 sequence: CASSQFRDSQETQYF. DNA of the CDR3: TGTGCCAGCAGCCAATTCCGGGACTCCCAAGAGACCCAGTACTTC. The chain recombines TRBV14 with TRBJ2-5, with D possibly being TRBD2 (6 bases). Trimming stripped 2 bases from V and 1 base from J, with 11 bases between. In germline, CDR1 is SGHDN, CDR2 FVKESK. CDR3 length equals 15 residues.

The chain joins TRBV3-1 (or the pseudogene TRBV3-2) to TRBJ1-5, with a possible D match to TRBD1 (5 bases). Between the trimmed V and J ends, which lost 1 base and 5 bases, there was a span of 9 bases. Germline CDR1 reads LGHDT; CDR2 reads YNNKEL (reference sequence). The CDR3 length is 14 residues. The CDR3: CASSQGSGDQPQHF. The CDR3 DNA reads TGTGCCAGCAGCCAAGGCTCGGGGGATCAGCCCCAGCATTTT.

The chain carries TRBV5-1 and TRBJ2-1, with D perhaps matching TRBD1 (5 bases). The CDR3 is 14 residues long. Per germline, CDR1 SGHRS and CDR2 YFSETQ. V gave up 4 bases and J gave up 4 bases, with 12 bases separating them. CDR3 DNA: TGCGCCAGCAGCGGGGCCCTTTCTTACAATGAGCAGTTCTTC. Protein: CASSGALSYNEQFF. Looking up the rest from reference TRBV5-1 and TRBJ2-1 gives the full variable domain: KAGVTQTPRYLIKTRGQQVTLSCSPISGHRSVSWYQQTPGQGLQFLFEYFSETQRNKGNFPGRFSGRQFSNSRSEMNVSTLELGDSALYLCASSGALSYNEQFFGPGTRLTVL.

This chain connects TRBV6-1 to TRBJ1-2; 10 bases match TRBD1. Per germline, CDR1 MNHNS and CDR2 SASEGT. The junction had 8 bases not matched to a gene; V was cut back by 4 bases and J by 3 bases. CDR3 length equals 16 residues. The CDR3 protein is CASSVLTGGSHYGYTF. The CDR3 bases are TGTGCCAGCAGTGTTTTGACAGGGGGCTCCCACTATGGCTACACCTTC.

V gene TRBV19 combines with J gene TRBJ2-1, with D tentatively TRBD2 (6 bases). The length of the CDR3 is 19 residues. Germline assignment: CDR1 LNHDA and CDR2 SQIVND (reference sequence). Deletions cut 4 bases from V and 0 bases from J, with 22 bases between. The CDR3 loop is CASSKGTSPPIYSYNEQFF. CDR3 in DNA: TGTGCCAGTAGTAAGGGGACTTCTCCTCCCATCTACTCCTACAATGAGCAGTTCTTC.

The chain links TRBV28 to TRBJ1-5; 11 nucleotides match TRBD1. Unmatched junction bases numbered 6, after V lost 4 bases and J lost 7 bases. CDR3 length equals 15 residues. Germline lookup yields CDR1 MDHEN and CDR2 SYDVKM. The CDR3 DNA is TGTGCCAGCAGTTCCGGGACAGGGGGTTGGCAGCCCCAGCATTTT. Translating gives CASSSGTGGWQPQHF. The variable domain in full, with the rest retrieved from reference TRBV28 and TRBJ1-5, is DVKVTQSSRYLVKRTGEKVFLECVQDMDHENMFWYRQDPGLGLRLIYFSYDVKMKEKGDIPEGYSVSREKKERFSLILESASTNQTSMYLCASSSGTGGWQPQHFGDGTRLSIL.

This chain joins TRBV4-2 and TRBJ2-7, with TRBD1 matching 7 bases. Germline CDR1 reads LGHNA; CDR2 reads YNFKEQ. This CDR3 spans 15 amino acids. J was trimmed by 6 bases and V by 1 base; bases with no gene match: 9. CDR3 protein: CASSQVRDSLIEQYF. As DNA, the CDR3 is TGTGCCAGCAGCCAAGTTCGGGACAGTCTAATCGAGCAGTACTTC.

The V and J genes are TRBV5-1 and TRBJ2-1; D remains ambiguous. Germline V lookup: CDR1 SGHRS, CDR2 YFSETQ. Trimming pared 0 bases from V and 0 bases from J, leaving 7 bases between. The CDR3 has 15 amino acids. CDR3 protein: CASSLGESSYNEQFF. CDR3 coding DNA: TGCGCCAGCAGCTTGGGTGAGAGCTCCTACAATGAGCAGTTCTTC.